This T cell receptor beta chain was sequenced during a study of blood T cell repertoires in COVID-19. V was clipped by 5 bases and J by 1 base, with 8 bases between them. The germline CDR1 and CDR2 sequences are SGHAT and FQNNGV. The CDR3 runs 13 residues. TCRdb keeps only in-frame clones here, not all; method: immunoSEQ multiplex PCR. The sample shows under 300,000 clones, 65% to 85% of them seen only once. This clone was seen a few times. The identical CDR3 is also encoded by other nucleotide sequences in the sample. This sequence originates from a woman aged 40 to 50 with active or convalescent COVID-19. The chain joins TRBV11-2 to TRBJ1-1, with no clear D. Input material: peripheral blood. In DNA, the CDR3 is TGTGCCAGCAGCCCGAACACGAACACTGAAGCTTTCTTT. As protein: CASSPNTNTEAFF.